This T cell receptor (beta chain) derives from a study of blood T cell repertoires in COVID-19. Study context: COVID-19 samples, acute and convalescent, were from the United States, Italy and Spain. T cells, B-cell-depleted T cells, or PBMCs provided the cDNA or gDNA that served as material.

The CDR3 runs 13 residues. Germline assignment: CDR1 KGHSH and CDR2 LQKENI. V lost 2 bases, J lost 8 bases, and 10 bases lay in between. In the original workflow: The authors estimated nucleated cell counts from reference gene primer amplification. Measured with immunoSEQ multiplex PCR; TCRdb has only the in-frame clones, and not every one. V, J and clone size derive from that table, while D and trimming were established from the DNA sequence. The sample includes tens of thousands of clones, around 87% of them seen just once. The sequence was obtained from a man over 45 with active or convalescent COVID-19. The rearrangement uses TRBV18 and TRBJ2-1; D uncertain. Sequenced material: peripheral blood. As DNA, the CDR3 is TGTGCCAGCTCACCAGAGAGGAGTTATGAGCAGTTCTTC. Protein sequence: CASSPERSYEQFF.